This is a list of T cell receptor beta chains from one sample in a study of OX40 agonist ivuxolimab in advanced cancers. Produced via immunoSEQ multiplex PCR; TCRdb's table is partial and in-frame only. The sample holds around 67,000 clones, 85% seen once. The sample was CD4+ or CD8+ T cells sorted from blood, taken in a trial of the OX40 agonist ivuxolimab. All receptors derive from an adult with an advanced solid tumor such as melanoma, head and neck, liver or kidney cancer. Each CDR3 is given with its conserved first and last residue. D genes are given only for firm matches. Clone size is shown for a subset of rows, as once, few, many or a class of expanded clone.

D gene	clone size	V gene	J gene	CDR3 protein	CDR3 DNA
-	few	TRBV5-1	TRBJ1-4	CASSLAGTTTNEKLFF	TGCGCCAGCAGCTTGGCGGGGACAACAACTAATGAAAAACTGTTTTTT
-	-	TRBV19	TRBJ1-2	CASAETGTSNYGYTF	TGTGCCAGTGCCGAGACCGGGACATCGAACTATGGCTACACCTTC
TRBD2	-	TRBV7-3	TRBJ2-5	CASSLAGGPVGQETQYF	TGTGCCAGCAGCTTAGCGGGGGGGCCGGTTGGGCAAGAGACCCAGTACTTC
TRBD2	-	TRBV4-3	TRBJ2-3	CASSQERRGGTDTQYF	TGCGCCAGCAGCCAAGAACGCCGGGGGGGCACAGATACGCAGTATTTT
TRBD2	few	TRBV6-1	TRBJ2-1	CASSEETSGEQFF	TGTGCCAGCAGCGAGGAGACTAGCGGTGAGCAGTTCTTC
-	-	TRBV9	TRBJ1-2	CASSAGGARLYGYTF	TGTGCCAGCAGCGCCGGAGGGGCTAGATTATATGGCTACACCTTC
TRBD1	-	TRBV29-1	TRBJ2-3	CSVEGTGDTDTQYF	TGCAGCGTTGAGGGGACAGGGGACACAGATACGCAGTATTTT
TRBD1	-	TRBV7-3	TRBJ1-2	CASSSRDSPYGYTF	TGTGCCAGCAGCTCCCGGGACAGCCCCTATGGCTACACCTTC
-	-	TRBV6-1	TRBJ1-2	CASSHGNYGYTF	TGTGCCAGCAGCCATGGGAACTATGGCTACACCTTC
TRBD1	-	TRBV7-9	TRBJ2-7	CASSLVLGQGNYEQYF	TGTGCCAGCAGCTTAGTTCTAGGACAGGGAAACTACGAGCAGTACTTC
TRBD1	-	TRBV10-3	TRBJ1-1	CAISEEGQGDTEAFF	TGTGCCATCAGTGAGGAGGGACAGGGAGACACTGAAGCTTTCTTT
-	-	TRBV27	TRBJ2-7	CASRSHRGQTAVNEQYF	TGTGCCAGCAGGTCCCACCGGGGGCAGACAGCCGTAAACGAGCAGTACTTC
-	once	TRBV19	TRBJ2-2	CASSGPGELFF	TGTGCCAGTAGCGGCCCCGGGGAGCTGTTTTTT
-	-	TRBV7-2	TRBJ2-2	CASSLLNTGELFF	TGTGCCAGCAGCTTGTTAAACACCGGGGAGCTGTTTTTT